The sequence of this T cell receptor (beta chain) was determined in a study of CD8+ T cells in alopecia areata. The germline V gene encodes CDR1 GTSNPN and CDR2 SVGIG (reference sequence). J was trimmed by 4 bases and V by 3 bases; bases with no gene match: 3. There are 12 residues in the CDR3. It was cDNA, reverse transcribed from extracted RNA, that served as the sequencing template. The protocol was immunoSEQ multiplex PCR, while the TCRdb copy is restricted to in-frame clones and leaves out a portion. The sample includes just over 150,000 clones, under 60% of them seen just once. The count of this clone is one. Other DNA variants within this sample encode the same CDR3.

The sequencing used CD8+ T cells sorted from blood, collected at week 0. The receptor's source is a human donor with alopecia areata. This chain joins TRBV30 and TRBJ2-7, with TRBD2 matching 7 bases. This CDR3 is CAWSPGGYEQYF. The CDR3 bases are TGTGCCTGGAGCCCCGGGGGGTACGAGCAGTACTTC.